These 31 T cell receptor beta chains share one sample of origin, sequenced in a study of identical twins. Each CDR3 protein is one row after TCRdb ran MiXCR on the 5' RACE reads. The table lists about 1.7 million distinct CDR3 sequences, under 35% of them singletons. Source material: cord blood. The receptors stem from a newborn girl in good health.

This clonotype occurred a few times. The J gene is TRBJ1-5, the V gene TRBV20-1; TRBD1 is a possible D gene (6 bases). V was shortened by 0 bases and J by 13 bases, with 16 bases between the two germline ends. The CDR3 is 13 amino acids. The germline gives CDR1 DFQATT, CDR2 SNEGSKA (reference sequence). The CDR3, as DNA: TGCAGTGCTAGAGACAGGGGTAGGTCGTCTCAGCATTTT. Protein product: CSARDRGRSSQHF.

For this clonotype: One end of the junction fails to match germline, which may point to a read error. The rearrangement uses TRBV28 and TRBJ2-1, with 12 nucleotides matching TRBD2. Looked up from germline, CDR1 is MDHEN and CDR2 is SYDVKM. The CDR3 covers 19 residues. The CDR3 is CASSSASGRAPSSYSEQFF. The CDR3 nucleotides read TGTGCCAGCAGTTCAGCTAGCGGGAGGGCCCCCAGCTCCTACAGTGAGCAGTTCTTC.

This sequence joins TRBV10-3 and TRBJ2-7, with TRBD1 as a possible D gene (7 bases). The germline V gene encodes CDR1 ENHRY and CDR2 SYGVKD. Between the trimmed V and J ends, which lost 0 bases and 2 bases, there was a span of 14 bases. CDR3 length: 16 amino acids. This CDR3 reads CAISESGGDRPYEQYF. CDR3 coding DNA: TGTGCCATCAGTGAGTCGGGCGGGGACAGACCCTACGAGCAGTACTTC.

This chain uses TRBV20-1 with TRBJ2-7, with 13 bases identical to TRBD2. The CDR3 is made up of 13 amino acids. CDR1 and CDR2 (germline): DFQATT, SNEGSKA (reference sequence). V lost 4 bases, J lost 7 bases, and 4 bases stayed unmatched. In DNA, the CDR3 is TGCAGTGCTAAACTAGCGGGAGGGCGGGAGCAGTACTTC. Translating gives CSAKLAGGREQYF.

The V call is TRBV6-1, the J call TRBJ1-2; possible D gene TRBD1, 6 bases. The CDR3 contains 13 residues. V lost 8 bases to trimming and J lost 6 bases, with 16 bases between them. Germline CDR1 reads MNHNS; CDR2 reads SASEGT. CDR3 residues: CASRGRGENGYTF. CDR3 nucleotide sequence: TGTGCCAGCCGTGGCAGGGGAGAGAATGGCTACACCTTC.

This chain uses TRBV6-1 with TRBJ2-1; 7 bases line up with TRBD2. Germline-derived CDR1 and CDR2 are MNHNS and SASEGT. CDR3 length equals 14 residues. The ends lost 3 bases at V and 7 bases at J; junction bases unmatched: 6. DNA of the CDR3: TGTGCCAGCAGTGAGGGGGGGAGTCGAAATGAGCAGTTCTTC. It specifies CASSEGGSRNEQFF.

The V and J genes are TRBV10-3 and TRBJ2-7, with TRBD2 matching 16 bases. J gave up 7 bases and V 6 bases, and 18 bases lay outside the gene matches. Germline V gene data show CDR1 as ENHRY and CDR2 as SYGVKD. This CDR3 spans 19 amino acids. In nucleotides, the CDR3 is TGTGCCATCAGGGAACCGGGACTAGCGGGAGGGAGTTCCTACAATGAGCAGTACTTC. Protein: CAIREPGLAGGSSYNEQYF.

The V and J genes are TRBV3-1 and TRBJ1-2; 9 bases fit TRBD1. V lost 4 bases to trimming and J lost 8 bases; unmatched junction nucleotides: 11. The CDR3 has 15 residues. CDR1 is LGHDT and CDR2 is YNNKEL in the germline V gene (reference sequence). The CDR3 DNA reads TGTGCCAGCAGCCCGGGACAGGGAAGGAGTAGGGGCTACACCTTC. It encodes CASSPGQGRSRGYTF.

The chain is built from TRBV5-1 and TRBJ2-2; D may correspond to TRBD1 or TRBD2 (5 bases each). Germline V lookup: CDR1 SGHRS, CDR2 YFSETQ. The CDR3 consists of 15 residues. V was shortened by 1 base and J by 7 bases, with 14 bases between the two germline ends. The CDR3 nucleotides read TGCGCCAGCAGCTTGAGGGGACGGCGAATCGGGGAGCTGTTTTTT. The encoded protein is CASSLRGRRIGELFF.

The chain couples TRBV7-2 to TRBJ2-3; no clear D. Per the germline V gene, CDR1 is SGHTA and CDR2 is FQGNSA. V was cut by 3 bases and J by 4 bases, with 14 bases left in between. The CDR3 loop spans 15 amino acids. CDR3: CASSLGPIPADTQYF. The CDR3 nucleotides read TGTGCCAGCAGCTTGGGCCCAATCCCGGCAGATACGCAGTATTTT.

The chain recombines TRBV27 with TRBJ1-4, with a weak D call TRBD1 (5 bases). Trimming removed 4 bases from V and 8 bases from J, with 20 bases in between. The CDR3 runs to 16 residues. CDR1 MNHEY and CDR2 SMNVEV come from the germline V gene (reference sequence). CDR3 nucleotides: TGTGCCAGCAGTTCCCGACGGGGTGGGGGTCGGGAAAAACTGTTTTTT. Protein: CASSSRRGGGREKLFF.

There are a few counts of this clonotype. The CDR3 region has the DNA TGCAGCGTTGAAGATCGCTTGGACAGGGGGTGGGAGACCCAGTACTTC. Translated, it gives CSVEDRLDRGWETQYF. The rearrangement joins TRBV29-1 to TRBJ2-5; 10 bases match TRBD1. The length of the CDR3 is 16 residues. CDR1 is SQVTM and CDR2 is ANQGSEA in the germline V gene. Trimming at V came to 0 bases and at J to 5 bases, leaving 9 bases not matched to a gene.

This sequence joins TRBV19 and TRBJ2-5; D gene uncertain. Gene TRBJ2-1 matches the end of the DNA better, so the J call may be wrong. From germline, CDR1 is LNHDA and CDR2 SQIVND (reference sequence). The CDR3 runs 13 residues. The CDR3 nucleotides are TGTGCCAGTAACGGCCCAGGCCAAGAGACCCAGTTCTTC. It specifies CASNGPGQETQFF.

There are many counts of this clonotype. The rearrangement links TRBV12-3 or TRBV12-4 to TRBJ2-7; D is uncertain. The V end was cut by 5 bases, the J end by 0 bases, with 14 bases between. This CDR3 spans 15 amino acids. CDR3 in amino acids: CASSPRSRSSYEQYF. In nucleotides, the CDR3 is TGTGCCAGCAGTCCCCGCAGTAGGAGCTCCTACGAGCAGTACTTC.

The chain employs TRBV12-3 or TRBV12-4 and TRBJ2-5, with 9 bases identical to TRBD2. The better agreement between TRBJ2-7 and the DNA end casts doubt on the J call. The CDR3 totals 14 residues. CDR3 sequence (DNA): TGTGCCAGCATTTTTGCTAGCGGGGCCTACGAGCAGTACTTC. Its translation is CASIFASGAYEQYF.

This chain joins TRBV11-1 and TRBJ2-2; 9 bases are shared with TRBD1. The J segment lost 4 bases and the V segment lost 5 bases, leaving 8 bases of the junction unmatched. Germline assignment: CDR1 SGHAT and CDR2 FQDESV (reference sequence). The CDR3 has 16 residues. This CDR3 is CASSPRTGVITGELFF. The DNA of the CDR3 is TGTGCCAGCAGCCCTCGGACAGGGGTGATCACCGGGGAGCTGTTTTTT. Together with reference TRBV11-1 and TRBJ2-2, the CDR3 gives the full variable domain: EAEVAQSPRYKITEKSQAVAFWCDPISGHATLYWYRQILGQGPELLVQFQDESVVDDSQLPKDRFSAERLKGVDSTLKIQPAELGDSAMYLCASSPRTGVITGELFFGEGSRLTVL.

V gene TRBV9 combines with J gene TRBJ2-1, with D hard to call. The CDR3 loop spans 17 amino acids. Per germline, CDR1 SGDLS and CDR2 YYNGEE. The V gene lost 4 bases and the J gene lost 4 bases, with 21 bases spanning the gap. The CDR3 nucleotides read TGTGCCAGCAGCTCCCGTCCCAATTTAGCCCGATACAATGAGCAGTTCTTC. It encodes CASSSRPNLARYNEQFF.

The chain couples TRBV7-2 to TRBJ2-1; D not resolved. The germline V and J ends were trimmed by 5 bases and 7 bases, with 15 bases remaining between them. The germline V gene has CDR1 SGHTA and CDR2 FQGNSA. The CDR3 covers 14 residues. CDR3 bases: TGTGCCAGCAGCGCAAGCCTCCTAGTGAATGAGCAGTTCTTC. Translation: CASSASLLVNEQFF.

The rearrangement uses TRBV6-5 and TRBJ2-1; D possibly corresponds to TRBD2 (6 bases). Germline V gene lookup returns CDR1 MNHEY and CDR2 SVGAGI. V lost 6 bases to trimming and J lost 13 bases, with 16 bases between them. CDR3 length: 12 amino acids. The CDR3 spells CASSDSVGGQFF. The CDR3 DNA reads as TGTGCCAGCAGCGACTCGGTGGGGGGACAGTTCTTC.

This chain connects TRBV7-2 to TRBJ2-1; D call uncertain. CDR3 length: 13 amino acids. The germline CDR1 and CDR2 sequences are SGHTA and FQGNSA. V shed 4 bases and J shed 9 bases, with 13 bases lying between them. The CDR3 DNA follows: TGTGCCAGCAGCTCACCTAATGAGCCTGAGCAGTTCTTC. Translation gives CASSSPNEPEQFF.

This clonotype appeared a few times. The chain has TRBV6-5 and TRBJ2-2, with 9 bases matching TRBD2. J was trimmed by 5 bases and V by 2 bases; bases with no gene match: 3. This CDR3 is built from 15 residues. CDR1 is MNHEY, CDR2 SVGAGI, per germline. CDR3 region: CASSYPSGTTGELFF. The CDR3 nucleotides read TGTGCCAGCAGTTACCCTAGCGGGACTACCGGGGAGCTGTTTTTT.

This clonotype was counted a few times. The chain has TRBV19 and TRBJ2-4; D is perhaps TRBD2 (6 bases). The CDR3 is 15 residues long. V gave up 3 bases and J gave up 0 bases, with 9 bases separating them. CDR1 is LNHDA and CDR2 is SQIVND in the germline V gene (reference sequence). CDR3 in DNA: TGTGCCAGTAGTATCCCGGGGGTAGCCAAAAACATTCAGTACTTC. Amino acid sequence: CASSIPGVAKNIQYF.

This clonotype was found many times. This chain uses TRBV10-3 with TRBJ2-4; 7 bases are a match to TRBD1. Germline-derived CDR1 and CDR2 are ENHRY and SYGVKD. This CDR3 spans 15 amino acids. The V segment lost 6 bases and the J segment 1 base; nucleotides outside the gene matches: 6. The CDR3 DNA follows: TGTGCCATCAGGGACAGGTCAGGGGCCAAAAACATTCAGTACTTC. Protein: CAIRDRSGAKNIQYF.

The CDR3 nucleotides are TGTGCCAGCAGCTCCCGGGGGGTCGGTGGGACTGAAGCTTTCTTT. As protein: CASSSRGVGGTEAFF. The rearrangement joins TRBV7-9 to TRBJ1-1; tentative D call: TRBD1 (5 bases). This CDR3 region has 15 residues. The V end was cut by 4 bases, the J end by 5 bases, with 17 bases between. Looked up from germline, CDR1 is SEHNR and CDR2 is FQNEAQ (reference sequence).

The J gene is TRBJ1-1, the V gene TRBV10-1; a weak D match, TRBD1 (6 bases). V shed 4 bases and J shed 1 base, with 13 bases lying between them. CDR3 length: 15 amino acids. CDR1 is WNHNN and CDR2 is SYGVQD in the germline V gene (reference sequence). Here the CDR3 DNA reads TGCGCCAGCAGTGTTCACGGGACACCGAACACTGAAGCTTTCTTT. This translates into CASSVHGTPNTEAFF.

There are a few counts of this clonotype. J is TRBJ2-5 and V is TRBV20-1; 7 nucleotides agree with TRBD1. Losses at the gene ends were 6 bases for V and 1 base for J; bases not matched to a gene: 5. This CDR3 has 13 residues. CDR1 DFQATT and CDR2 SNEGSKA come from the germline V gene (reference sequence). CDR3 sequence (DNA): TGCAGTGCCAGCGGACAGGTCCAAGAGACCCAGTACTTC. It yields the protein CSASGQVQETQYF.

The rearrangement joins TRBV20-1 to TRBJ1-5; a possible D gene is TRBD1 (6 bases). V was cut by 3 bases and J by 5 bases, with 11 bases left in between. This CDR3 is 13 amino acids long. CDR1 DFQATT and CDR2 SNEGSKA come from the germline V gene (reference sequence). CDR3 sequence (DNA): TGCAGTGCTAGCAGACAGGTGGATCAGCCCCAGCATTTT. It codes for CSASRQVDQPQHF.

The rearrangement uses TRBV11-2 and TRBJ2-1; TRBD2 agrees at 10 bases. Germline CDR1 and CDR2: SGHAT and FQNNGV. With V trimmed by 1 base and J by 8 bases, 8 bases remained unmatched. This CDR3 spans 16 amino acids. The CDR3 bases are TGTGCCAGCAGCTTAGGCCCGGGACTAGCGACGGATGAGCAGTTCTTC. The encoded protein is CASSLGPGLATDEQFF. The variable domain in full, with the rest retrieved from reference TRBV11-2 and TRBJ2-1, is EAGVAQSPRYKIIEKRQSVAFWCNPISGHATLYWYQQILGQGPKLLIQFQNNGVVDDSQLPKDRFSAERLKGVDSTLKIQPAKLEDSAVYLCASSLGPGLATDEQFFGPGTRLTVL.

The sample holds many counts of this clonotype. The genes are TRBV7-9 and TRBJ2-5; D uncertain. Germline V gene data show CDR1 as SEHNR and CDR2 as FQNEAQ (reference sequence). Between the trimmed V and J ends, which lost 3 bases and 1 base, there was a span of 15 bases. This CDR3 has 16 residues. CDR3 amino acids: CASSFPKAWSQETQYF. CDR3 in DNA: TGTGCCAGCAGCTTCCCTAAAGCATGGAGCCAAGAGACCCAGTACTTC.

This clonotype has a handful of counts. The chain uses TRBV7-2 and TRBJ2-1; D perhaps matches TRBD2 (5 bases). The germline V and J ends were trimmed by 0 bases and 4 bases, with 7 bases remaining between them. CDR3 size: 14 residues. From germline, CDR1 is SGHTA and CDR2 FQGNSA. For the CDR3, the DNA is TGTGCCAGCAGCTTAGCGAGGACTTACAATGAGCAGTTCTTC. It is translated as CASSLARTYNEQFF.

The V call is TRBV21-1, the J call TRBJ1-2. TRBV21-1 is recorded as a pseudogene. The CDR3 is 17 amino acids. CDR3 bases: TGTGCCAGCAGCAAATGGGGATGGAGGAGGTCGAACTATGGCTACACCTTC. Amino acid sequence: CASSKWGWRRSNYGYTF.